This TCR beta chain was found in a study of T-cell reconstitution after alpha-beta-depleted transplantation in children. Preparing the TCRbeta library involved the use of unique molecular identifiers. TCRdb processed the PCR reads anew with MiXCR; each CDR3 protein has one entry. The table shows 500,000 to 750,000 distinct CDR3 sequences, with over 20% occurring only once. Germline trimming cut 6 bases from V and 0 bases from J; bases unmatched to any gene: 8. The V gene's germline CDR1 is DFQATT and CDR2 SNEGSKA (reference sequence). This CDR3 spans 16 amino acids. The source was PBMCs, collected before TCRalphabeta/CD19-depleted stem cell transplant. The sequence derives from a boy under three years old with Wiskott-Aldrich syndrome, due to receive a stem cell transplant. The rearrangement joins TRBV20-1 to TRBJ2-7; 13 positions match TRBD2. CDR3 DNA: TGCAGTGCCGCGACTAGCGGGAGGCCGAGCTCCTACGAGCAGTACTTC. Translating it yields CSAATSGRPSSYEQYF.